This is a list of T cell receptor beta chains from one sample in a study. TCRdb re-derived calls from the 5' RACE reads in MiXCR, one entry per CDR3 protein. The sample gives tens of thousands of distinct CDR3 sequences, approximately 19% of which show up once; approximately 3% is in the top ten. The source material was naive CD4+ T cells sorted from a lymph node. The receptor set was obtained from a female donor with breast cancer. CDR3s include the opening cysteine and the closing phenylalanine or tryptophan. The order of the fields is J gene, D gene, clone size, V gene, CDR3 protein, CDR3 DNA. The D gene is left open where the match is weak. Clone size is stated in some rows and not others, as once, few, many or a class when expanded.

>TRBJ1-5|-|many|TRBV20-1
CSAPRRSNQPQHF
TGCAGTGCTCCCCGCAGGAGCAATCAGCCCCAGCATTTT
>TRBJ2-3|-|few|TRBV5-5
CASSLGVGVDTDTQYF
TGTGCCAGCAGCTTGGGTGTCGGGGTCGACACAGATACGCAGTATTTT
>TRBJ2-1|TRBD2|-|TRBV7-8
CASSLARLAGRGRQFF
TGTGCCAGCAGCTTAGCGCGACTAGCGGGGAGAGGGAGGCAGTTCTTC
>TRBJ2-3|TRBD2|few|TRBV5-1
CASSVGGSLTDTQYF
TGCGCCAGCTCGGTGGGGGGGTCCCTCACAGATACGCAGTATTTT
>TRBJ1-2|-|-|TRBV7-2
CASSLGFPGLATF
TGTGCCAGCAGCTTAGGCTTCCCAGGTCTCGCCACCTTC
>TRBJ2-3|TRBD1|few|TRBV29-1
CSVATDRFTDTQYF
TGCAGCGTTGCGACGGACAGGTTCACAGATACGCAGTATTTT
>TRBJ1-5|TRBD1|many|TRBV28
CASSSLWPGTGAAPQNQPQHF
TGTGCCAGCAGTTCCCTATGGCCTGGGACAGGGGCGGCTCCTCAAAATCAGCCCCAGCATTTT
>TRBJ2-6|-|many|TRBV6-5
CAFQKANVLTF
TGTGCCTTCCAGAAGGCCAACGTCCTGACTTTC
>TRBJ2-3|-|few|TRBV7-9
CASSLIGGSTDTQYF
TGTGCCAGCAGCTTAATCGGAGGGAGCACAGATACGCAGTATTTT
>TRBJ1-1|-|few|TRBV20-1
CSAGTDSPGAFF
TGCAGTGCTGGGACCGACAGTCCAGGAGCTTTCTTT
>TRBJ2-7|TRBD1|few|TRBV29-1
CSVEDPGQNYEQCF
TGCAGCGTTGAAGACCCGGGACAGAACTACGAGCAGTGCTTC
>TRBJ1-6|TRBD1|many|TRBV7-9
CASSTGTGRDNSPLHF
TGTGCCAGCAGCACCGGGACAGGGAGAGATAATTCACCCCTCCACTTT
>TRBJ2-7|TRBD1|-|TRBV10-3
CAISELGQGTYEQYF
TGTGCCATCAGTGAGTTGGGACAGGGGACCTACGAGCAGTACTTC
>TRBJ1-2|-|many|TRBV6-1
CASSQDMDYGYTF
TGTGCCAGCAGCCAGGACATGGACTATGGCTACACCTTC
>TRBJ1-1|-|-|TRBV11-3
CASSSGPRRFRGTEAFF
TGTGCCAGCAGCTCCGGCCCTCGACGGTTCCGAGGGACTGAAGCTTTCTTT
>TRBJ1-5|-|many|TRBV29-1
CSVVGVRGQPQHF
TGCAGCGTTGTTGGGGTCAGAGGCCAGCCCCAGCATTTT
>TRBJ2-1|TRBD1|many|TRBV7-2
CASSAWDRGGDEQFF
TGTGCCAGCAGCGCCTGGGACAGGGGAGGGGATGAGCAGTTCTTC
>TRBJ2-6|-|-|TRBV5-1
CASSYLSGANVLTF
TGCGCCAGCAGCTATCTCTCTGGGGCCAACGTCCTGACTTTC
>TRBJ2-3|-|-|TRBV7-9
CASRSGRGGTDTQYF
TGTGCCAGCAGAAGTGGGAGGGGGGGCACAGATACGCAGTATTTT
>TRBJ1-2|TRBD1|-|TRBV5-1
CASSSQGAGYTF
TGCGCCAGCAGCTCCCAGGGGGCTGGCTACACCTTC
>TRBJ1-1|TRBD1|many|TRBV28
CASTGQARANTEAFF
TGTGCCAGCACCGGACAGGCACGAGCGAACACTGAAGCTTTCTTT
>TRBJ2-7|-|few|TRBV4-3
CASSQEKLLQGFYEQYF
TGCGCCAGCAGCCAAGAAAAACTCTTACAGGGATTCTACGAGCAGTACTTC
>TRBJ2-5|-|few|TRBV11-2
CASSQQGGETQYF
TGTGCCAGCAGCCAACAGGGAGGGGAGACCCAGTACTTC
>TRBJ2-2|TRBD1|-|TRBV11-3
CASSPRQGTGELFF
TGTGCCAGCAGCCCACGACAGGGTACCGGGGAGCTGTTTTTT
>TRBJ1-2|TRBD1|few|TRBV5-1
CASSPEPGQAGYTF
TGCGCCAGCAGCCCGGAACCGGGACAGGCGGGCTACACCTTC
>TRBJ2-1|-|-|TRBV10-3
CAISQVGNEQFF
TGTGCCATCAGCCAGGTCGGGAATGAGCAGTTCTTC
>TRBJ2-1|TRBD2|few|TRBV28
CASSFIPGSGRLGSYNEQFF
TGTGCCAGCAGTTTTATTCCGGGAAGCGGGAGATTGGGCTCCTACAATGAGCAGTTCTTC
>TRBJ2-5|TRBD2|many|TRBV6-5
CASSRDRKRGSQETQYF
TGTGCCAGCAGCAGGGATCGAAAGCGGGGGAGTCAAGAGACCCAGTACTTC
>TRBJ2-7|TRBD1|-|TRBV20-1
CSASRLRGQVYEQYF
TGCAGTGCTAGTCGCCTAAGGGGGCAGGTTTACGAGCAGTACTTC
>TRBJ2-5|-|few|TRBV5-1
CASSLAETQYF
TGCGCCAGCAGCTTGGCGGAGACCCAGTACTTC
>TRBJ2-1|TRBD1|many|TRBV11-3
CASSLFGQGLNEQFF
TGTGCCAGCAGCTTATTCGGACAGGGGCTAAATGAGCAGTTCTTC
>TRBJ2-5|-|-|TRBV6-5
CASRLGLQETQYF
TGTGCCAGCCGATTGGGACTCCAAGAGACCCAGTACTTC
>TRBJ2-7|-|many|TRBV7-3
CASSLGPGPYEQYF
TGTGCCAGCAGCTTGGGGCCCGGCCCCTACGAGCAGTACTTC
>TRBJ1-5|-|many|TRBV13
CASSRGHLNQPQHF
TGTGCCAGCAGCCGTGGACACCTCAATCAGCCCCAGCATTTT
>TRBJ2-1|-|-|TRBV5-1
CASSLDPTGAYNEQFF
TGCGCCAGCAGCTTGGACCCCACCGGAGCCTACAATGAGCAGTTCTTC
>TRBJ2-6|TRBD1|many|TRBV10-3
CALGQGGTGANVLTF
TGTGCCCTCGGACAGGGTGGCACTGGGGCCAACGTCCTGACTTTC
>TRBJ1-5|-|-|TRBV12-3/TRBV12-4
CASSLSDGSNQPQHF
TGTGCCAGCAGTTTATCTGACGGTAGCAATCAGCCCCAGCATTTT
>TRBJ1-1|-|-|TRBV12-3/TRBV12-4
CASSFGVGTEAFF
TGTGCCAGCAGTTTCGGGGTGGGCACTGAAGCTTTCTTT
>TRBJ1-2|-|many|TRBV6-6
CASSSQISFQPGARAYTF
TGTGCCAGCAGTTCCCAAATTTCCTTCCAGCCGGGAGCACGTGCGTACACCTTC
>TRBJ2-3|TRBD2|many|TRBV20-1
CSAVVAGGGSDTQYF
TGCAGTGCGGTCGTGGCGGGAGGGGGATCAGATACGCAGTATTTT
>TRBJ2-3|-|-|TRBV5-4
CASNIPGGDTQYF
TGTGCCAGCAACATACCTGGGGGGGATACGCAGTATTTT
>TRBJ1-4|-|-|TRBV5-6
CASSLLAGANEKLFF
TGTGCCAGCAGCTTGCTGGCAGGGGCTAATGAAAAACTGTTTTTT
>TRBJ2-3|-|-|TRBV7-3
CASSFRASDTQYF
TGTGCCAGCAGCTTTAGAGCCTCTGATACGCAGTATTTT
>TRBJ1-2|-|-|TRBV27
CASSRYGYTF
TGTGCCAGCAGTCGCTATGGCTACACCTTC
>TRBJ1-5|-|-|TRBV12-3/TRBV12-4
CASSERGQPQHF
TGTGCCAGCAGTGAAAGGGGGCAGCCCCAGCATTTT
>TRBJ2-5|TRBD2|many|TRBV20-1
CSARTSAIPETQYF
TGCAGTGCTAGGACTAGCGCCATACCAGAGACCCAGTACTTC
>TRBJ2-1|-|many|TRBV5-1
CASSASIDRPGLEQFF
TGCGCCAGCAGCGCCTCGATTGACAGGCCGGGACTGGAGCAGTTCTTC
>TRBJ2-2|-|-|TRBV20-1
CSATPAELRTGELFF
TGCAGTGCCACGCCCGCCGAGTTAAGAACCGGGGAGCTGTTTTTT
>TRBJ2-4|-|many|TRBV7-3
CASSLAPRGVMGKNIQYF
TGTGCCAGCAGCTTAGCCCCTAGGGGGGTGATGGGCAAAAACATTCAGTACTTC
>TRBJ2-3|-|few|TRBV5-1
CASAVAERADTQYF
TGCGCCAGCGCGGTGGCGGAGCGGGCAGATACGCAGTATTTT
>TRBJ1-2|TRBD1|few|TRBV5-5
CASSSGQGYGYTF
TGTGCCAGCAGCTCGGGACAGGGCTATGGCTACACCTTC
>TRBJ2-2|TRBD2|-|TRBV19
CASTLGGSSNTGELFF
TGTGCCAGTACCCTGGGCGGGAGTTCGAACACCGGGGAGCTGTTTTTT
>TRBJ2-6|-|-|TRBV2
CASSEPGSGANVLTF
TGTGCCAGCAGTGAACCGGGATCCGGGGCCAACGTCCTGACTTTC
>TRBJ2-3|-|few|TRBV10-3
CAISARNTDTQYF
TGTGCCATCAGTGCACGTAACACAGATACGCAGTATTTT
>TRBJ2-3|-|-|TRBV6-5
CASSYSTQPLNTQYF
TGTGCCAGCAGTTACTCGACACAGCCTCTTAATACGCAGTATTTT
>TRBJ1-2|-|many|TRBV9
CASSVGTAATGYTF
TGTGCCAGCAGCGTAGGTACAGCAGCTACCGGCTACACCTTC